This T cell receptor (beta chain) was obtained from a study of Ad26.COV2.S vaccination and SARS-CoV-2 variants (dated by TCRdb to about 2021). For context, the study as a whole: Donors in the vaccine arm were drawn from COV1001, a phase I-IIa trial of Ad26.COV2.S in healthy adults that was multicentre, randomized, double-blind and placebo-controlled. Ad26.COV2.S was administered intramuscularly at 5 x 10^10 or 1 x 10^11 viral particles, either as a single shot or as two shots given 56 days apart. The specificity and breadth of SARS-CoV-2-reactive T cell receptors after Ad26.COV2.S vaccination were assessed by TCRbeta repertoire sequencing. The TCR-sequenced set comprised about 32 samples: some 20 Ad26.COV2.S vaccine recipients, 5 placebo recipients and 8 SARS-CoV-2 convalescent individuals. Trial participants were randomized into five groups of five, in which low-dose or high-dose Ad26.COV2.S was given once or twice, or placebo was given on both occasions. Throughout the experiments and outcome assessment, investigators stayed blinded to trial group allocation. The paper's findings and limits, for the study overall: After vaccination, substantial breadth of spike-specific CD8+ and CD4+ T cell responses was reported. Ad26.COV2.S recipients had higher spike-specific TCR breadth than placebo recipients (P = 0.0014). The study was not powered to compare responses between vaccine doses or regimens. Vaccine and placebo recipients had similar non-spike TCR breadth, a finding consistent with the vaccine containing only spike. It was noted by the authors that total T cell responses may have been underestimated by the TCR breadth and depth analyses.

Reading the germline V gene gives CDR1 SGHRS and CDR2 YFSETQ. V is reduced by 4 bases and J by 3 bases, leaving a spacing of 10 bases between them. From its cysteine to its phenylalanine, the CDR3 spans 13 amino acids. CDR3 DNA is the only sequence kept; it has 39 bases, read in frame from the first base. Notes on this clone: The target of this receptor is not known. Per-base qualities were not stored, and no clone one base away is much larger.

TCRbeta CDR3 regions were sequenced with the immunoSEQ Assay. After extraction, genomic DNA underwent amplification by bias-controlled multiplex PCR, followed by high-throughput sequencing. The source study handled its data this way. Collapsing and filtering of sequences were performed to quantify the absolute abundance of each unique TCRbeta CDR3 region. T cell fraction was estimated by normalization of TCRbeta template counts to usable DNA, with usable DNA being measured through amplification of reference genes present in all nucleated cells. Repertoire TCRs were annotated as SARS-CoV-2-specific by exact matching of V gene, CDR3 amino acid sequence and J gene to a known reactive TCR set. MIRA supplied the reference SARS-CoV-2 TCR set, which was filtered for enrichment in COVID-19-positive ImmuneCODE repertoires so that public or cross-reactive TCRs were removed. Using the MIRA antigens, annotated TCRs were further analysed by specific ORF or by position within an ORF. Breadth was defined as annotated unique rearrangements over total unique productive rearrangements; depth was the summed frequency of those rearrangements. Two-sided Wilcoxon rank-sum tests were used to compare TCR breadth between groups. Not all clones reach the TCRdb copy of this immuneACCESS table, which keeps in-frame sequences only. Checked studies attribute under half of the gap to unresolved V genes and leave the rest unexplained. The V and J calls and the clone size are those of that table, but D and trimming were determined from the DNA. Recorded for this sample are hundreds of thousands of clones; around 90% of them occurred a single time. Over 9% of the sample is taken by the ten largest.

Reading the label with the study, this specimen's treatment or condition is: roughly 20 received Ad26.COV2.S at low or high dose, single or two shots; several received placebo; per-sample allocation not given. Repertoires of vaccine and placebo recipients were sequenced from samples taken on day 63 after the first injection. In Cohort 1b, 25 to 30 adults aged 18-55 years were enrolled at a single site in Boston, USA, between 29 July and 7 August 2020. As a vaccine, Ad26.COV2.S was a replication-incompetent adenovirus type 26 vector that expressed a prefusion-stabilized SARS-CoV-2 spike protein derived from the original Wuhan strain.

The chain was built from TRBV5-1 and TRBJ1-1; the D gene lacks a confident call. Sequencing was performed on peripheral blood, taken in a trial of Ad26.COV2.S vaccine versus placebo. This receptor was obtained from a person between 18 and 65 years old who received the Ad26.COV2.S COVID-19 vaccine or a placebo. The CDR3 region: CASSRVPDTEAFF. The nucleotides are TGCGCCAGCAGCCGCGTCCCCGACACTGAAGCTTTCTTT.